Presented here are 32 T cell receptor beta chains from one specimen sequenced in a study of blood T cell repertoires in COVID-19. Libraries were prepared by immunoSEQ multiplex PCR; TCRdb keeps only in-frame clonotypes and omits some of them. The sample has around 190,000 clones; more than 75% are singletons. Sequencing was done on a sample of PBMCs or T cells enriched from blood (not recorded which). These receptors all come from a woman aged 50 to 60 with acute COVID-19.

The gene calls are TRBV3-1 (or the pseudogene TRBV3-2) and TRBJ1-2; D unclear. Trimming stripped 6 bases from V and 0 bases from J, with 20 bases between. The CDR3 runs to 17 residues. Germline V lookup: CDR1 LGHDT, CDR2 YNNKEL (reference sequence). The CDR3 region has the DNA TGTGCCAGCAGGGCATTTCAGGCGCGGGGAGCTAACTATGGCTACACCTTC. It is translated as CASRAFQARGANYGYTF.

This clone has only one observation. The chain couples TRBV19 to TRBJ1-2; D may be TRBD1 (6 bases). Trimming removed 10 bases at V and 4 bases at J, with 19 bases between. Germline loops: CDR1 LNHDA, CDR2 SQIVND (reference sequence). CDR3 size: 14 residues. CDR3 in amino acids: CATQLNREPYGYTF. In DNA form, the CDR3 reads TGTGCCACGCAGCTCAACAGGGAACCCTATGGCTACACCTTC.

This clone was seen a handful of times. The chain carries TRBV6-2 or TRBV6-3 and TRBJ2-2, with 13 bases matching TRBD2. Per the germline V gene, CDR1 is MNHEY and CDR2 is SVGEGT. After removal of 5 bases from V and 6 bases from J, the junction contained 9 bases not matched to a gene. The CDR3 spans 17 residues. CDR3 DNA sequence: TGTGCCAGCAGTCTACTAGCGGGGGGGACGAAGGCCGGGGAGCTGTTTTTT. Encoded protein: CASSLLAGGTKAGELFF.

The J gene is TRBJ2-2, the V gene TRBV7-2; D is unresolved. The germline V gene has CDR1 SGHTA and CDR2 FQGNSA. Trimming removed 5 bases at V and 5 bases at J, with 6 bases between. The CDR3 extends over 12 amino acids. The CDR3 loop is CASSPQTGELFF. CDR3 coding DNA: TGTGCCAGCAGCCCACAGACCGGGGAGCTGTTTTTT.

This chain connects TRBV4-1 to TRBJ2-4; D may be TRBD1 (6 bases). Germline CDR1 is MGHRA and CDR2 is YSYEKL. The length of the CDR3 is 17 residues. Trimming left V 3 bases short and J 0 bases short, with 15 bases between. The CDR3: CASSHFRGQQAKNIQYF. CDR3 coding DNA: TGCGCCAGCAGCCATTTCCGTGGACAGCAAGCCAAAAACATTCAGTACTTC.

J is TRBJ1-2 and V is TRBV28, with a possible D match to TRBD1 (6 bases). This CDR3 spans 12 amino acids. V lost 7 bases, J lost 8 bases, and 14 bases lay in between. The V gene's germline CDR1 is MDHEN and CDR2 SYDVKM. Here the CDR3 DNA reads TGTGCCAGCAACCCGTTAGGGGGAGGCTACACCTTC. Encoded protein: CASNPLGGGYTF.

The chain employs TRBV5-4 and TRBJ2-5; TRBD2 matches at 9 bases. The germline CDR1 and CDR2 sequences are SGHNT and YYREEE (reference sequence). V gave up 0 bases and J gave up 0 bases; unmatched junction bases: 3. The CDR3 covers 16 residues. CDR3 loop: CASSLAAGGYQETQYF. CDR3 sequence (DNA): TGTGCCAGCAGCTTGGCGGCGGGGGGGTACCAAGAGACCCAGTACTTC.

This clone was observed once. This chain links TRBV4-1 with TRBJ1-2; weak D call: TRBD1 (5 bases). V shed 5 bases and J shed 2 bases, with 18 bases lying between them. This CDR3 is built from 16 residues. Germline lookup yields CDR1 MGHRA and CDR2 YSYEKL. The CDR3, as DNA: TGCGCCAGCAGCTTAGGGGCAGGGATCTCCAACTATGGCTACACCTTC. Translation gives CASSLGAGISNYGYTF.

This chain uses TRBV9 with TRBJ2-7; TRBD1 might be the D (6 bases). V was clipped by 4 bases and J by 5 bases, with 13 bases between them. In germline, CDR1 is SGDLS, CDR2 YYNGEE. The CDR3 is made up of 13 amino acids. CDR3 sequence: CASSPGGGHEQYV. The CDR3 bases are TGTGCCAGCAGCCCAGGTGGGGGCCACGAGCAGTACGTC.

This clone showed up just once. The rearrangement joins TRBV19 to TRBJ1-1, with TRBD1 as a possible D gene (6 bases). This CDR3 is 13 amino acids long. The germline CDR1 and CDR2 sequences are LNHDA and SQIVND (reference sequence). V dropped 7 bases and J dropped 1 base, with 10 bases sitting between them. As DNA, the CDR3 is TGTGCCAGTAAGCAGGACAGGAACACTGAAGCTTTCTTT. Translated: CASKQDRNTEAFF.

This clone was seen just once. The rearrangement uses TRBV29-1 and TRBJ2-2, with TRBD1 identical over 9 bases. CDR1 and CDR2 from the germline V gene are SQVTM and ANQGSEA. The CDR3 contains 16 residues. V was clipped by 1 base and J by 3 bases; unmatched bases: 6. CDR3: CSVEGLRDRDTGELFF. As DNA, the CDR3 is TGCAGCGTTGAAGGACTCCGGGACAGGGACACCGGGGAGCTGTTTTTT.

A few counts support this clone. The CDR3 sequence is CASSLGRSTDTQYF. The CDR3, as DNA: TGTGCCAGCAGCTTAGGTCGGTCCACAGATACGCAGTATTTT. This sequence joins TRBV7-3 and TRBJ2-3; D gene ambiguous. V dropped 2 bases and J dropped 2 bases, with 8 bases sitting between them. Germline loops: CDR1 SGHTA, CDR2 FQGTGA. The CDR3 loop spans 14 amino acids.

The chain is built from TRBV28 and TRBJ2-1; 10 bases fit TRBD1. Germline V lookup: CDR1 MDHEN, CDR2 SYDVKM. After removal of 7 bases from V and 8 bases from J, the junction contained 23 bases not matched to a gene. The CDR3 runs 19 residues. The CDR3 sequence: CASTLTPTIGTGVYDEQFF. CDR3 DNA: TGTGCCAGCACTCTAACCCCCACAATCGGGACAGGGGTGTACGATGAGCAGTTCTTC. The complete variable domain, with remaining parts taken from reference TRBV28 and TRBJ2-1, reads DVKVTQSSRYLVKRTGEKVFLECVQDMDHENMFWYRQDPGLGLRLIYFSYDVKMKEKGDIPEGYSVSREKKERFSLILESASTNQTSMYLCASTLTPTIGTGVYDEQFFGPGTRLTVL.

The chain recombines TRBV6-1 with TRBJ2-1; no clear D gene. The CDR3 has 16 residues. Germline V gives CDR1 MNHNS, CDR2 SASEGT. With 4 bases removed from V and 0 bases from J, the gap between germline ends came to 13 bases. The CDR3 DNA is TGTGCCAGCAGTGGAAGAGTCCCGAGCTCCTACAATGAGCAGTTCTTC. Its protein is CASSGRVPSSYNEQFF.

The chain has TRBV9 and TRBJ2-1; D remains ambiguous. The germline V gene has CDR1 SGDLS and CDR2 YYNGEE. This CDR3 has 11 amino acids. The V gene lost 3 bases and the J gene lost 5 bases, with 3 bases spanning the gap. CDR3 sequence reads: CASSGNNEQFF. DNA of the CDR3: TGTGCCAGCAGCGGTAACAATGAGCAGTTCTTC.

CDR3 nucleotides: TGTGCCAGCAGTGTGGACAGGGGCTTCCTTGACTATGGCTACACCTTC. Amino acids: CASSVDRGFLDYGYTF. V and J are TRBV6-1 and TRBJ1-2; the match to TRBD1 covers 9 bases. Per the germline V gene, CDR1 is MNHNS and CDR2 is SASEGT. Trimming took 4 bases from V and 3 from J; bases not matched to a gene: 9. This CDR3 has 16 amino acids.

The chain uses TRBV6-5 and TRBJ1-5; TRBD1 matches 10 bases. This CDR3 region has 14 residues. With V trimmed by 8 bases and J by 11 bases, 12 bases remained unmatched. Germline V gives CDR1 MNHEY, CDR2 SVGAGI. The CDR3 is CASSDRGRGRAQHF. The CDR3, as DNA: TGTGCCAGCTCAGACAGGGGGCGAGGAAGGGCCCAGCATTTT.

The chain combines TRBV5-1 with TRBJ1-3; 9 positions agree with TRBD1. Per the germline V gene, CDR1 is SGHRS and CDR2 is YFSETQ. Trimming removed 0 bases from V and 1 base from J; junction bases left unmatched: 2. The CDR3 runs 16 residues. CDR3 DNA sequence: TGCGCCAGCAGCTTGGCCGGGACAGGGTCTGGAAACACCATATATTTT. As protein: CASSLAGTGSGNTIYF.

This clone was picked up a small number of times. This rearrangement joins TRBV7-3 to TRBJ1-1, with TRBD1 identical over 9 bases. Germline trimming cut 5 bases from V and 8 bases from J; bases unmatched to any gene: 6. The CDR3 extends over 13 amino acids. Germline V gene sequence: CDR1 SGHTA, CDR2 FQGTGA. This CDR3 reads CASSTDRGREAFF. The CDR3 coding sequence is TGTGCCAGCAGCACGGACAGGGGAAGAGAAGCTTTCTTT.

The rearrangement joins TRBV5-6 to TRBJ1-5; 7 bases match TRBD1. CDR3 length: 16 amino acids. Germline V gene sequence: CDR1 SGHDT, CDR2 YYEEEE. V lost 3 bases to trimming and J lost 0 bases; unmatched junction nucleotides: 6. In nucleotides, the CDR3 is TGTGCCAGCAGCTCGGGACAGCGTTATAGCAATCAGCCCCAGCATTTT. Translating gives CASSSGQRYSNQPQHF.

V and J are TRBV7-9 and TRBJ1-5; no clear D. In germline, CDR1 is SEHNR, CDR2 FQNEAQ (reference sequence). This CDR3 spans 15 amino acids. V lost 1 base to trimming and J lost 3 bases, with 10 bases between them. CDR3 coding DNA: TGTGCCAGCAGCTTAGTAGCATTAGACAATCAGCCCCAGCATTTT. The encoded protein is CASSLVALDNQPQHF.

V is TRBV19 and J is TRBJ1-5, with 8 bases fitting TRBD1. V lost 4 bases, J lost 4 bases, and 3 bases stayed unmatched. This CDR3 is 14 amino acids long. CDR1 is LNHDA and CDR2 is SQIVND in the germline V gene (reference sequence). CDR3 nucleotides: TGTGCCAGTAGTACCCAGGGGGCTAATCAGCCCCAGCATTTT. Its translation is CASSTQGANQPQHF.

The chain couples TRBV6-5 to TRBJ1-6, with 10 bases identical to TRBD1. This CDR3 region has 15 residues. Germline-derived CDR1 and CDR2 are MNHEY and SVGAGI. V lost 0 bases to trimming and J lost 7 bases; unmatched junction nucleotides: 0. DNA for the CDR3: TGTGCCAGCAGTTACTCGGGACAGGGGAATTCACCCCTCCACTTT. Its translation: CASSYSGQGNSPLHF.

This clone has just one count. The chain recombines TRBV18 with TRBJ1-2, with D possibly TRBD1 on 6 matching bases. Germline CDR1 is KGHSH and CDR2 is LQKENI. This CDR3 spans 16 amino acids. V lost 2 bases and J 2 bases, leaving 15 bases between the germline ends. CDR3 loop: CASSPSALGQNYGYTF. In nucleotides, the CDR3 is TGTGCCAGCTCACCAAGTGCCTTGGGACAAAACTATGGCTACACCTTC.

V usage is TRBV11-2 and J usage is TRBJ2-7, with unresolved D. The CDR3 extends over 14 amino acids. Trimming took 0 bases from V and 2 from J, leaving 8 bases between them. The V gene's germline CDR1 is SGHAT and CDR2 FQNNGV. The CDR3 DNA reads as TGTGCCAGCAGCTTAGACCCGGTCACCTACGAGCAGTACGTC. It encodes CASSLDPVTYEQYV.

V is TRBV28 and J is TRBJ1-1; TRBD1 agrees at 7 bases. The length of the CDR3 is 15 residues. The junction had 10 bases not matched to a gene; V was cut back by 5 bases and J by 4 bases. Germline V CDR1 and CDR2: MDHEN, SYDVKM. The CDR3 bases are TGTGCCAGCAGTCGTCTAGACAGGGTGGGCACTGAAGCTTTCTTT. Its translation is CASSRLDRVGTEAFF.

The chain joins TRBV24-1 to TRBJ1-1; D gene uncertain. Germline values: CDR1 KGHDR, CDR2 SFDVKD. CDR3 length: 13 residues. V gave up 7 bases and J gave up 4 bases, with 12 bases separating them. The CDR3 reads CATRNPEGTEAFF. The CDR3 DNA sequence: TGTGCCACCAGGAACCCAGAGGGCACTGAAGCTTTCTTT.

This clone came up a few times. The CDR3 here is CASSSGGRANEKLFF. The CDR3 DNA reads TGTGCCAGTAGTTCAGGGGGACGAGCTAATGAAAAACTGTTTTTT. The chain joins TRBV19 to TRBJ1-4; 7 bases align to TRBD1. Germline V gene sequence: CDR1 LNHDA, CDR2 SQIVND (reference sequence). The length of the CDR3 is 15 residues. V lost 5 bases to trimming and J lost 3 bases; unmatched junction nucleotides: 6.

The table lists this clone with many counts. This rearrangement joins TRBV7-9 to TRBJ1-2; 11 bases align to TRBD1. From germline, CDR1 is SEHNR and CDR2 FQNEAQ (reference sequence). The CDR3 runs to 15 residues. V lost 5 bases, J lost 3 bases, and 5 bases stayed unmatched. CDR3: CASSEDRGPYYGYTF. The CDR3 region has the DNA TGTGCCAGCAGCGAGGACAGGGGGCCGTACTATGGCTACACCTTC.

This rearrangement joins TRBV5-1 to TRBJ2-3; unclear D gene. The CDR3 sequence is 12 residues long. Trimming took 2 bases from V and 5 from J, leaving 6 bases between them. Germline CDR1 reads SGHRS; CDR2 reads YFSETQ. DNA of the CDR3: TGCGCCAGCAGCTTTAGTTTAGATACGCAGTATTTT. This codes for CASSFSLDTQYF.

V gene TRBV2 combines with J gene TRBJ1-5, with D unresolved. The CDR3 has 11 residues. Germline CDR1 reads SNHLY; CDR2 reads FYNNEI. V lost 6 bases, J lost 11 bases, and 11 bases lay in between. The DNA of the CDR3 is TGTGCCAGCAGCGCCGAGGGCACCCAGCATTTT. It specifies CASSAEGTQHF.

This chain connects TRBV23-1 to TRBJ2-7; D may be TRBD1 (5 bases). TRBV23-1 is filed as an ORF, its function uncertain. The CDR3 extends over 12 amino acids. The CDR3 loop reads CASSPRAYGQYV. The CDR3 DNA sequence: TGCGCCAGCAGTCCCAGGGCCTACGGGCAGTACGTC.